This TCR beta chain was sequenced during a study of blood T cell repertoires in COVID-19. At the level of the study: Researchers got acute and convalescent COVID-19 samples from the United States, Italy and Spain. T cells, B-cell-depleted T cells, or PBMCs provided the cDNA or gDNA that served as material.

Losses at the gene ends were 4 bases for V and 4 bases for J; bases not matched to a gene: 3. Per germline, CDR1 MGHDK and CDR2 SYGVNS. This CDR3 is 15 amino acids long. In the authors' workflow: Using reference gene primer amplification, nucleated cell counts were estimated. Assay: immunoSEQ multiplex PCR; the TCRdb copy retains only in-frame clones and omits some. V and J calls plus clone size are reproduced from that table; the DNA served to infer D and trimming. This table has about 81,000 clones, roughly 80% appearing once. The receptor was isolated from a human donor in a cohort sampled during active COVID-19. Sequencing was done on a sample of peripheral blood. The chain recombines TRBV25-1 with TRBJ2-5, with 13 bases lining up with TRBD2. The CDR3 spells CASSARLAGGETQYF. The CDR3 DNA is TGTGCCAGCAGTGCCCGACTAGCGGGGGGAGAGACCCAGTACTTC.